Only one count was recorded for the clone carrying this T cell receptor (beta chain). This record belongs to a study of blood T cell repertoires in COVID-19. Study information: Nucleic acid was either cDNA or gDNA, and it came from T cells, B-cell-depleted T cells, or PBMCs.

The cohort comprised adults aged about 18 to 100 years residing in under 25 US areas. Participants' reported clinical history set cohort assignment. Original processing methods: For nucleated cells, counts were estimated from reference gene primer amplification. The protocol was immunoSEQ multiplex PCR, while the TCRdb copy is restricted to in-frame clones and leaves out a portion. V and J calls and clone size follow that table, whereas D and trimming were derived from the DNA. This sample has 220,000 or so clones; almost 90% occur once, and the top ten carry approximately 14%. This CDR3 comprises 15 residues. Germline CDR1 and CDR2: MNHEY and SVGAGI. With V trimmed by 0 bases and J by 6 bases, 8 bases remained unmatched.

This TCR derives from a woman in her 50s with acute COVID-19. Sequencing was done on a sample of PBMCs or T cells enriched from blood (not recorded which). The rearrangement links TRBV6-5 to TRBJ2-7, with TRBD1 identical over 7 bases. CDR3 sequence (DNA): TGTGCCAGCAGTTACTCTCGGGACAGCCGCGTCGAGCAGTACTTC. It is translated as CASSYSRDSRVEQYF.